The clone carrying this TCR beta chain appeared a single time. The data were taken from a study of blood T cell repertoires in COVID-19. Study background: The cDNA or gDNA used as material had been derived from T cells, B-cell-depleted T cells, or PBMCs.

In the original workflow: Reference gene primers were amplified, and this amplification served to estimate nucleated cell counts. This table comes from immunoSEQ multiplex PCR, and its TCRdb copy is limited to in-frame clones, with some not included. For V, J and clone size, that table is used; D and trimming come from the DNA. The table records about 300,000 clones, 84% of them present only once. The Seattle patients, enrolled during active infection, were followed longitudinally. CDR1 MNHEY and CDR2 SVGEGT come from the germline V gene. The CDR3 runs to 12 residues. Trimming removed 4 bases from V and 5 bases from J, with 8 bases in between.

The chain recombines TRBV6-2 or TRBV6-3 with TRBJ1-1; D gene uncertain. The specimen was peripheral blood. This clonotype was obtained from a human donor with COVID-19, enrolled during active disease. The donor label of this sample is uncertain. CDR3 in DNA: TGTGCCAGCAGTTGGACTACAACTGAAGCTTTCTTT. Its translation is CASSWTTTEAFF.